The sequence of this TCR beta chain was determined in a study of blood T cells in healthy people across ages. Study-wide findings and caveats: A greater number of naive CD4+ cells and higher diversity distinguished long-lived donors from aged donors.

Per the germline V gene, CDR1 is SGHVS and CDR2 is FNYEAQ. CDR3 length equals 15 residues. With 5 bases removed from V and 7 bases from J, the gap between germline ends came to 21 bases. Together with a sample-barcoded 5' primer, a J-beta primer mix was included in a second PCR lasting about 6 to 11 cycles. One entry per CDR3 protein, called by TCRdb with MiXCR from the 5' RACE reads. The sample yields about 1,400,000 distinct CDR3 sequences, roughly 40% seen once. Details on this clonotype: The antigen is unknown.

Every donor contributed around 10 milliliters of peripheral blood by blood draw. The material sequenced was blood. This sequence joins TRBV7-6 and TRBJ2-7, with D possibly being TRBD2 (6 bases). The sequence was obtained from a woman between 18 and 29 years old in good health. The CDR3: CASSPPAPGVGEQYF. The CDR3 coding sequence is TGTGCCAGCAGCCCCCCCGCCCCGGGAGTTGGGGAGCAGTACTTC. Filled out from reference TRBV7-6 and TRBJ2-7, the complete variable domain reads GAGVSQSPRYKVTKRGQDVALRCDPISGHVSLYWYRQALGQGPEFLTYFNYEAQQDKSGLPNDRFSAERPEGSISTLTIQRTEQRDSAMYRCASSPPAPGVGEQYFGPGTRLTVT.